A selection of T cell receptor beta chains follows, all from one sample in a study of T-cell reconstitution after alpha-beta-depleted transplantation in children. TCRdb re-called the PCR reads with MiXCR, one entry per CDR3 protein. The table has a few hundred thousand distinct CDR3 sequences, about 9.4% seen once. The material was PBMCs, obtained before TCRalphabeta/CD19-depleted stem cell transplant. These receptors all stem from a boy under three years old with acute myeloid leukemia, due to receive a stem cell transplant. Each CDR3 is given with its conserved first and last residue. Each record gives: J gene, D gene, V gene, clone size, CDR3 DNA, CDR3 protein. D genes are given only for firm matches. For some rows the clone size is stated as once, few or many, or as a class when expanded; others skip it.

J: TRBJ2-2
D: NA
V: TRBV7-9
size: many
DNA: TGTGCCAGCAGCTTAGCGTGGATCGCCGGGGAGCTGTTTTTT
CDR3: CASSLAWIAGELFF

J: TRBJ2-1
D: TRBD2
V: TRBV28
size: NA
DNA: TGTGCCAGCAGTACACCATATGTGGGACTAGCGGGGGCCTCCAATGAGCAGTTCTTC
CDR3: CASSTPYVGLAGASNEQFF

J: TRBJ2-3
D: NA
V: TRBV12-3/TRBV12-4
size: many
DNA: TGTGCCAGCAGTCCTAATGCGGTTAGCACAGATACGCAGTATTTT
CDR3: CASSPNAVSTDTQYF

J: TRBJ1-5
D: NA
V: TRBV2
size: few
DNA: TGTGCCAGCAGTGAATTCCGCGGCAATCAGCCCCAGCATTTT
CDR3: CASSEFRGNQPQHF

J: TRBJ2-5
D: TRBD1
V: TRBV18
size: NA
DNA: TGTGCCAGCTCACCAGGGGACAGAGCTACCCAAGAGACCCAGTACTTC
CDR3: CASSPGDRATQETQYF

J: TRBJ1-5
D: TRBD1
V: TRBV12-3/TRBV12-4
size: many
DNA: TGTGCCAGCAGTTTGGGGGGCAGGGGGAGCAATCAGCCCCAGCATTTT
CDR3: CASSLGGRGSNQPQHF

J: TRBJ2-7
D: NA
V: TRBV5-1
size: many
DNA: TGTGCCAGCAGTGACACCTACGAGCAGTACTTC
CDR3: CASSDTYEQYF

J: TRBJ1-1
D: NA
V: TRBV28
size: many
DNA: TGTGCCAGCAGTTTAAGACAGCTGAACACTGAAGCTTTCTTT
CDR3: CASSLRQLNTEAFF

J: TRBJ2-7
D: NA
V: TRBV4-3
size: many
DNA: TGCGCCAGCACCCAAGAGGCTTGGCAGGGGAACCACGAGCAGTACTTC
CDR3: CASTQEAWQGNHEQYF

J: TRBJ2-3
D: TRBD2
V: TRBV25-1
size: many
DNA: TGTGCCAGCAGTAGGACTAGCGGGGGGGGAGATACGCAGTATTTT
CDR3: CASSRTSGGGDTQYF

J: TRBJ1-2
D: NA
V: TRBV20-1
size: many
DNA: TGCAGTGCTAGACGGGGAGGGAGGTATGGCTACACCTTC
CDR3: CSARRGGRYGYTF

J: TRBJ2-7
D: TRBD2
V: TRBV11-2
size: NA
DNA: TGTGCCAGCAGCCCCAGACTAGCGGGGGGCCTTGACGAGCAGTACTTC
CDR3: CASSPRLAGGLDEQYF

J: TRBJ2-7
D: TRBD2
V: TRBV27
size: many
DNA: TGTGCCACCCGACTAGCGGGAGCTTACGAGCAGTACTTC
CDR3: CATRLAGAYEQYF

J: TRBJ2-2
D: TRBD2
V: TRBV7-3
size: few
DNA: TGTGCCAGCAGCTCCTATAGCGGGGGGGCCTCCGGGGAGCTGTTTTTT
CDR3: CASSSYSGGASGELFF

J: TRBJ2-3
D: NA
V: TRBV24-1
size: many
DNA: TGTGCCACCAGCGGCGGGAACACAGATACGCAGTATTTT
CDR3: CATSGGNTDTQYF

J: TRBJ2-3
D: TRBD2
V: TRBV7-6
size: many
DNA: TGTGCCAGCAGCTCCCTAGCGGGGCCTTTCACAGATACGCAGTATTTT
CDR3: CASSSLAGPFTDTQYF

J: TRBJ2-5
D: TRBD1
V: TRBV20-1
size: NA
DNA: TGCAGTGCTAGCCGCGCCGGGACAGGGGCCCAGTACTTC
CDR3: CSASRAGTGAQYF

J: TRBJ2-5
D: NA
V: TRBV5-1
size: many
DNA: TGCGCCAGCAGCGAGGACCTCGACAGGCCTATACAAGAGACCCAGTACTTC
CDR3: CASSEDLDRPIQETQYF